This entry lists 13 T cell receptor beta chains sequenced from one sample in a study of identical twins. One entry per CDR3 protein, called by TCRdb with MiXCR from the 5' RACE reads. Among fewer than 450,000 distinct CDR3 sequences, around 9% were seen once, and the ten largest hold approximately 8.9%. What was sequenced was naive T cells sorted from blood. Source of these receptors: a woman in her forties or fifties in good health.

This clonotype turned up a few times. The chain employs TRBV30 and TRBJ1-1; 7 bases agree with TRBD1. The CDR3 runs to 14 residues. The germline gives CDR1 GTSNPN, CDR2 SVGIG (reference sequence). Trimming took 1 base from V and 0 from J; bases not matched to a gene: 2. The CDR3 bases are TGTGCCTGGAGTGCCGGACAGGTGAACACTGAAGCTTTCTTT. Its protein product is CAWSAGQVNTEAFF.

This clonotype has a handful of counts. The chain combines TRBV20-1 with TRBJ2-3; maybe TRBD2 (5 bases). This CDR3 contains 16 residues. V dropped 6 bases and J dropped 0 bases, with 19 bases sitting between them. The V gene's germline CDR1 is DFQATT and CDR2 SNEGSKA (reference sequence). CDR3 nucleotide sequence: TGCAGTGCCTTCCTGGACTCGCACCTAAGCACAGATACGCAGTATTTT. It is translated as CSAFLDSHLSTDTQYF.

This clonotype showed up many times. The genes are TRBV5-5 and TRBJ2-3; 7 positions match TRBD2. The J segment lost 2 bases and the V segment lost 2 bases, leaving 5 bases of the junction unmatched. Germline V CDR1 and CDR2: SGHKS, YYEKEE (reference sequence). The CDR3 totals 15 residues. DNA for the CDR3: TGTGCCAGCAGCTTTGGGGGAGGGAACACAGATACGCAGTATTTT. It yields the protein CASSFGGGNTDTQYF.

This clonotype was counted between two and nine times. This chain joins TRBV5-6 and TRBJ1-2; TRBD1 is a possible D gene (5 bases). Germline loops: CDR1 SGHDT, CDR2 YYEEEE. V was clipped by 4 bases and J by 1 base, with 17 bases between them. The CDR3 is 16 residues long. CDR3 loop: CASSITGTNLNYGYTF. In nucleotides, the CDR3 is TGTGCCAGCAGCATAACCGGGACCAACCTTAACTATGGCTACACCTTC.

The chain is built from TRBV4-1 and TRBJ1-1; D gene unclear. V gave up 6 bases and J gave up 0 bases, with 14 bases separating them. Germline values: CDR1 MGHRA, CDR2 YSYEKL. The CDR3 totals 15 residues. The CDR3 protein is CASSQTGSMNTEAFF. The DNA for the CDR3 is TGCGCCAGCAGTCAAACCGGGTCCATGAACACTGAAGCTTTCTTT.

J is TRBJ2-1 and V is TRBV4-1; D is possibly TRBD1 (8 bases). Germline lookup yields CDR1 MGHRA and CDR2 YSYEKL. CDR3 length equals 16 residues. V was shortened by 1 base and J by 4 bases, with 14 bases between the two germline ends. For the CDR3, the DNA is TGCGCCAGCAGCCAAGCGGGGGGACAGGCGTACAATGAGCAGTTCTTC. Translated, it gives CASSQAGGQAYNEQFF.

There are many counts of this clonotype. This chain uses TRBV15 with TRBJ2-2; D is unresolved. Germline V gives CDR1 LNHNV, CDR2 YYDKDF (reference sequence). With 8 bases removed from V and 4 bases from J, the gap between germline ends came to 8 bases. The CDR3 totals 12 residues. CDR3 nucleotide sequence: TGTGCCACCGGGTACTCCACCGGGGAGCTGTTTTTT. It codes for CATGYSTGELFF.

This clonotype has a handful of counts. V is TRBV2 and J is TRBJ2-3; TRBD1 agrees at 9 bases. Trimming took 8 bases from V and 2 from J; bases not matched to a gene: 8. This CDR3 is built from 15 residues. Per the germline V gene, CDR1 is SNHLY and CDR2 is FYNNEI. The CDR3 DNA sequence: TGTGCCAGCGAGGGGGACAGGGTACCCACAGATACGCAGTATTTT. It is translated as CASEGDRVPTDTQYF.

The V gene is TRBV20-1, the J gene TRBJ2-7; weak D call: TRBD2 (5 bases). Looked up from germline, CDR1 is DFQATT and CDR2 is SNEGSKA (reference sequence). The V end was cut by 6 bases, the J end by 5 bases, with 11 bases between. There are 11 residues in the CDR3. In DNA, the CDR3 is TGCAGTGCCCTACTAGACCACGAGCAGTACGTC. Translating it yields CSALLDHEQYV.

In its sample, this clonotype was seen a few times. This rearrangement joins TRBV12-3 or TRBV12-4 to TRBJ1-1; D may be TRBD1 (6 bases). V was shortened by 8 bases and J by 0 bases, with 10 bases between the two germline ends. The CDR3 loop spans 13 amino acids. The CDR3 DNA reads TGTGCCAGCGTAACAGGGATGAACACTGAAGCTTTCTTT. It yields the protein CASVTGMNTEAFF.

The chain employs TRBV7-9 and TRBJ2-7; perhaps TRBD2 as D (6 bases). The CDR3 is 14 amino acids. Trimming stripped 4 bases from V and 6 bases from J, with 16 bases between. CDR1 is SEHNR and CDR2 is FQNEAQ in the germline V gene (reference sequence). For the CDR3, the DNA is TGTGCCAGCAGCTATGGGGGGAAATTGCCCGAGCAGTACTTC. Translated, it gives CASSYGGKLPEQYF.

This clonotype was recorded a few times. The chain uses TRBV7-2 and TRBJ2-7; D gene uncertain. CDR1 is SGHTA and CDR2 is FQGNSA in the germline V gene. Between the trimmed V and J ends, which lost 1 base and 7 bases, there was a span of 17 bases. This CDR3 region has 15 residues. The CDR3 reads CASSLDVGPLREQYV. CDR3 nucleotide sequence: TGTGCCAGCAGCTTAGACGTCGGACCCCTACGGGAGCAGTACGTC.

A few counts support this clonotype. The chain has TRBV2 and TRBJ2-2; TRBD1 is a possible D gene (5 bases). Trimming cost V 6 bases and J 6 bases, with 17 bases left between them. Germline CDR1 is SNHLY and CDR2 is FYNNEI. The CDR3 loop spans 15 amino acids. CDR3 region: CASRAFPGKSGELFF. The CDR3 DNA is TGTGCCAGCAGAGCATTCCCAGGGAAATCCGGGGAGCTGTTTTTT. The full variable domain, its missing parts supplied by reference TRBV2 and TRBJ2-2, is EPEVTQTPSHQVTQMGQEVILRCVPISNHLYFYWYRQILGQKVEFLVSFYNNEISEKSEIFDDQFSVERPDGSNFTLKIRSTKLEDSAMYFCASRAFPGKSGELFFGEGSRLTVL.